A selection of T cell receptor beta chains follows, all from one sample in a study of blood T cells in healthy people across ages. TCRdb re-called the 5' RACE reads through MiXCR, storing one row per CDR3 protein. The sample lists about 1,500,000 distinct CDR3 sequences, approximately 42% occurring once. Sequenced sample: blood. The receptors stem from a woman aged 18-29 years in good health. CDR3s include the opening cysteine and the closing phenylalanine or tryptophan. Size is stated for part of the rows, as once, few or many counts, or as a class when the clone is expanded.

v_call	clone_size	j_call	cdr3_aa
TRBV12-3/TRBV12-4	many	TRBJ1-2	CASGGTAQLRDGYTF
TRBV18	.	TRBJ2-1	CASSPVAGGLYNEQFF
TRBV27	.	TRBJ2-1	CASSFTGGVGNEQFF
TRBV20-1	.	TRBJ1-5	CSAVPGTGSNQPQHF
TRBV18	.	TRBJ2-1	CASSPGLEDEQFF
TRBV6-2/TRBV6-3	few	TRBJ2-1	CASSYLPPGNEQFF
TRBV20-1	.	TRBJ2-7	CSADYQTYDEQYF
TRBV14	.	TRBJ1-6	CASSQDLSPLHF
TRBV29-1	few	TRBJ1-2	CSVGGTGGARNYGYTF
TRBV7-8	.	TRBJ2-2	CASSPSAGAGTGELFF
TRBV20-1	.	TRBJ1-1	CSATLDTEAFF
TRBV7-9	.	TRBJ2-7	CASSLAFGLGKGASYEQYF
TRBV25-1	.	TRBJ2-7	CASSTGTAKFYEQYF
TRBV9	few	TRBJ1-1	CASSVQQDTEAFF
TRBV27	.	TRBJ1-2	CASRKAENPRPLDYGYTF
TRBV20-1	.	TRBJ1-5	CSARSQGAGNQPQHF
TRBV7-3	.	TRBJ2-3	CASSSPGGRADTQYF
TRBV20-1	.	TRBJ1-6	CSARESRFLPEDSPLHF
TRBV9	.	TRBJ2-7	CASSPRDAAYEQYF
TRBV7-9	.	TRBJ2-5	CASSPSNLETQYF
TRBV5-1	.	TRBJ2-1	CASSLALGPQNSYNEQFF
TRBV7-3	.	TRBJ2-3	CASSQTRTDTQYF
TRBV15	few	TRBJ1-2	CATSRGGAGGPYGYTF
TRBV6-5	.	TRBJ2-3	CASSYRPPGLATDTQYF
TRBV20-1	few	TRBJ2-7	CSASPLAGGSYEQYF
TRBV29-1	few	TRBJ1-2	CSVEDVGFSNYGYTF
TRBV18	.	TRBJ1-1	CASSPYRMNTEAFF
TRBV3-1	.	TRBJ2-1	CASSRPGGYGNEQFF
TRBV9	few	TRBJ2-1	CASSEWDRAHEQFF
TRBV9	few	TRBJ2-3	CASSVSGGSYSDTQYF
TRBV20-1	.	TRBJ2-5	CSASIRASGRAVEGNEQYF
TRBV27	.	.	CASSPPGDPSYNEQYF
TRBV27	.	TRBJ1-1	CAVQDRGLAEAFF
TRBV19	.	TRBJ2-2	CASSITNTGELFF
TRBV6-2/TRBV6-3	once	TRBJ2-5	CASIELAGQETQYF
TRBV10-3	.	TRBJ1-2	CAIGNRDGYTF
TRBV28	few	TRBJ2-2	CASSLFQFTGELFF
TRBV6-1	many	TRBJ1-2	CASSVEGRLNYGYTF
TRBV7-2	.	TRBJ2-2	CASSLIGGDTGELFF
TRBV15	once	TRBJ1-2	CATSGGRANYGYTF
TRBV28	few	TRBJ2-6	CASSSPGEAGANVLTF
TRBV20-1	.	TRBJ1-6	CSARARGTSNSPLHF